The clone carrying this TCR beta chain appeared once. Its antigen remains unidentified. The data belong to a study of T cell responses to AZD1222 COVID-19 vaccine. The CDR3 has 14 amino acids. V lost 2 bases and J lost 3, with 7 bases in between. CDR1 ENHRY and CDR2 SYGVKD come from the germline V gene. Findings and limits, study-wide: Elevations in Spike-specific TCR breadth and depth followed administration of two AZD1222 doses. Per reports, nearly half of all spike-specific TCRs target regions that are unmutated in variants.

Assay: immunoSEQ multiplex PCR; the TCRdb copy retains only in-frame clones and omits some. The sample holds 150,000 or so clones, 92% seen once. Pooling of second doses given at about 4 or about 12 weeks was done. Sequences were derived from peripheral blood, sampled 28 days after the second AZD1222 dose. The receptor's source is an adult who received the AZD1222 COVID-19 vaccine. V and J are TRBV10-3 and TRBJ1-4; D gene unclear. In DNA form, the CDR3 reads TGTGCCATCAGTGAGGTTCGATCTAATGAAAAACTGTTTTTT. Protein: CAISEVRSNEKLFF.